This T cell receptor beta chain was sequenced for a study of blood T cell repertoires in COVID-19. Study details: Some COVID-19 samples were acute and others convalescent; all came from the United States, Italy and Spain.

In the original processing: Amplifying reference gene primers gave estimates of nucleated cell counts. This table comes from immunoSEQ multiplex PCR, and its TCRdb copy is limited to in-frame clones, with some not included. V and J calls and clone size are as listed in that table; D and trimming were resolved from the DNA. The table shows about 22,000 clones, with about 89% occurring only once. Germline assignment: CDR1 KGHDR and CDR2 SFDVKD. The CDR3 consists of 14 residues. The junction had 2 bases not matched to a gene; V was cut back by 4 bases and J by 1 base. V gene TRBV24-1 combines with J gene TRBJ1-1; 7 nucleotides align to TRBD1. The TCR originated in a human donor with active COVID-19. The donor label of this sample is uncertain. The sequenced sample consisted of peripheral blood. The CDR3 DNA reads as TGTGCCACCAGTGACCACAGGGGGAACACTGAAGCTTTCTTT. Its protein is CATSDHRGNTEAFF.